The 10 T cell receptor beta chains listed next were all sequenced from one sample in a study. TCRdb fed the RT-PCR reads into MiXCR, producing one record per CDR3 protein. The data show about 680,000 distinct CDR3 sequences, with 12% to 15% seen just once and roughly 3.9% held by the top ten. The sequencing sample was made of memory CD4+ T cells from blood. The receptor set was obtained from a female donor in good health, serving as a healthy control.

This clonotype was seen ten or more times. The genes are TRBV6-2 or TRBV6-3 and TRBJ2-5; no firm D call. Per the germline V gene, CDR1 is MNHEY and CDR2 is SVGEGT. With 0 bases removed from V and 5 bases from J, the gap between germline ends came to 19 bases. This CDR3 has 17 amino acids. CDR3 sequence reads: CASSYSRDTLTRETQYF. The CDR3 region has the DNA TGTGCCAGCAGTTACTCGAGAGACACCCTCACCCGGGAGACCCAGTACTTC.

V usage is TRBV10-3 and J usage is TRBJ1-1, with D maybe TRBD1 (5 bases). The length of the CDR3 is 13 residues. V was shortened by 11 bases and J by 4 bases, with 17 bases between the two germline ends. CDR1 ENHRY and CDR2 SYGVKD come from the germline V gene. CDR3 in DNA: TGTGCCGGCGCTGCGGGGAGGGGCACTGAAGCTTTCTTT. Its protein is CAGAAGRGTEAFF.

The gene calls are TRBV5-1 and TRBJ1-5; D remains ambiguous. V gave up 0 bases and J gave up 9 bases, with 13 bases separating them. Germline CDR1 and CDR2: SGHRS and YFSETQ. This CDR3 is 14 amino acids long. The CDR3 sequence: CASSLATGESPQHF. For the CDR3, the DNA is TGCGCCAGCAGCTTGGCGACTGGAGAATCGCCCCAGCATTTT. The full variable domain, in which reference TRBV5-1 and TRBJ1-5 provide the parts outside the CDR3, is KAGVTQTPRYLIKTRGQQVTLSCSPISGHRSVSWYQQTPGQGLQFLFEYFSETQRNKGNFPGRFSGRQFSNSRSEMNVSTLELGDSALYLCASSLATGESPQHFGDGTRLSIL.

This clonotype was recorded a few times. This sequence joins TRBV2 and TRBJ2-1; 13 nucleotides match TRBD2. Germline lookup yields CDR1 SNHLY and CDR2 FYNNEI. The V gene end was trimmed by 6 bases and the J gene end by 10 bases; junction bases not matched to a gene: 15. The CDR3 runs 17 residues. CDR3 in amino acids: CASSPTLLAGGPSEQFF. The CDR3 DNA reads TGTGCCAGCAGCCCTACCCTACTAGCGGGAGGGCCTTCGGAGCAGTTCTTC. Together with reference TRBV2 and TRBJ2-1, the CDR3 gives the full variable domain: EPEVTQTPSHQVTQMGQEVILRCVPISNHLYFYWYRQILGQKVEFLVSFYNNEISEKSEIFDDQFSVERPDGSNFTLKIRSTKLEDSAMYFCASSPTLLAGGPSEQFFGPGTRLTVL.

This clonotype was recorded a few times. The J gene is TRBJ2-1, the V gene TRBV10-3; 9 bases fit TRBD1. Losses at the gene ends were 4 bases for V and 7 bases for J; bases not matched to a gene: 8. The CDR3 contains 15 residues. Per germline, CDR1 ENHRY and CDR2 SYGVKD. The CDR3: CAISGGQGLSNEQFF. Written as DNA, the CDR3 is TGTGCCATCAGTGGGGGACAGGGACTATCAAATGAGCAGTTCTTC.

This chain's CDR3 is CAWSVEVQETQYF. For the CDR3, the DNA is TGTGCCTGGAGTGTGGAAGTCCAAGAGACCCAGTACTTC. The chain couples TRBV30 to TRBJ2-5, with D uncertain. V lost 0 bases and J 1 base, leaving 6 bases between the germline ends. The V gene's germline CDR1 is GTSNPN and CDR2 SVGIG (reference sequence). This CDR3 region has 13 residues.

This clonotype was seen a few times. The rearrangement links TRBV7-8 to TRBJ2-7, with D unclear. The CDR3 covers 15 residues. Trimming shortened V by 1 base and J by 1 base, and 11 bases separated the two germline ends. The germline V gene has CDR1 SGHVS and CDR2 FQNEAQ. CDR3 sequence (DNA): TGTGCCAGCAGCTTAGGGGCTCTTTATTCCTACGAGCAGTACTTC. Translating it yields CASSLGALYSYEQYF. Looking up the rest from reference TRBV7-8 and TRBJ2-7 gives the full variable domain: GAGVSQSPRYKVAKRGQDVALRCDPISGHVSLFWYQQALGQGPEFLTYFQNEAQLDKSGLPSDRFFAERPEGSVSTLKIQRTQQEDSAVYLCASSLGALYSYEQYFGPGTRLTVT.

This clonotype was found a few times. The chain recombines TRBV20-1 with TRBJ1-1; no firm D call. The germline gives CDR1 DFQATT, CDR2 SNEGSKA (reference sequence). This CDR3 is built from 14 residues. The V end was cut by 2 bases, the J end by 1 base, with 11 bases between. CDR3 protein: CSARFPHGNTEAFF. The CDR3 nucleotides are TGCAGTGCTAGATTCCCACATGGGAACACTGAAGCTTTCTTT.

The V call is TRBV5-6, the J call TRBJ1-5; D might be TRBD1 (5 bases). CDR1 SGHDT and CDR2 YYEEEE come from the germline V gene. This CDR3 comprises 14 residues. Between the trimmed V and J ends, which lost 8 bases and 4 bases, there was a span of 16 bases. CDR3 residues: CASTNQGANQPQHF. DNA for the CDR3: TGTGCCAGTACCAATCAGGGAGCAAATCAGCCCCAGCATTTT.

In this sample, this clonotype turned up a few times. The CDR3 DNA reads as TGTGCCAGCAGCTTAGTCCTCCCAGCGGGGGGCCAGTCAGATACGCAGTATTTT. Its translation: CASSLVLPAGGQSDTQYF. The chain combines TRBV11-1 with TRBJ2-3; TRBD2 agrees at 9 bases. With 1 base clipped from V and 4 bases from J, the junction kept 12 bases outside the gene matches. Per the germline V gene, CDR1 is SGHAT and CDR2 is FQDESV (reference sequence). The CDR3 has 18 amino acids.